The clone carrying this T cell receptor (beta chain) was observed a handful of times. Its antigen is unidentified. Produced via immunoSEQ multiplex PCR; TCRdb's table is partial and in-frame only. The table has 80,000 or so clones, about 79% seen once. The germline V gene has CDR1 KGHSH and CDR2 LQKENI. V was pared by 6 bases and J by 2 bases, with 11 bases between. This CDR3 is built from 14 residues. Chemo-refractory metastatic non-small-cell lung cancer patients underwent focal radiation alongside CTLA-4 blockade with ipilimumab. This specimen comes from a study of radiotherapy plus CTLA-4 blockade in lung cancer. Overall study context: Patients showed objective responses in about 18% of cases and disease control in under 35%.

General observations from the study: Following radiotherapy plus ipilimumab, tumor-derived TCR clones expanded in the blood. Early clone dynamics of blood T cells, plus interferon-beta, reportedly predicted response best.

The J gene is TRBJ1-3, the V gene TRBV18; D perhaps matches TRBD1 (6 bases). This specimen was peripheral blood, taken from a patient treated with radiotherapy plus ipilimumab. The TCR originated in a human donor with non-small cell lung cancer who had a partial response to radiotherapy plus ipilimumab. Some clones in this sample may be carry-over from other donors' samples. In DNA, the CDR3 is TGTGCCAGCTCGTCAGACAGGACTGGAAACACCATATATTTT. This translates into CASSSDRTGNTIYF.